The next 25 T cell receptor beta chains were all read from a single sample in a study of shared clonotypes between healthy human individuals. The table came from immunoSEQ multiplex PCR; TCRdb's copy has only in-frame clones and leaves some out. The data show 2 million to 3 million clones, 80% to 95% seen once. Sample: naive CD4+ T cells from PBMCs. Subset defined: CD45RA+ positively selected. Receptor source: a young man in good health. Some clones in this sample may be carry-over from other donors' samples.

The chain combines TRBV6-5 with TRBJ1-2; tentatively, D is TRBD1 (5 bases). CDR3 size: 14 residues. The germline CDR1 and CDR2 sequences are MNHEY and SVGAGI. Between the trimmed V and J ends, which lost 4 bases and 6 bases, there was a span of 15 bases. The CDR3: CASSSRQGRNGYTF. In DNA form, the CDR3 reads TGTGCCAGCAGTTCCCGGCAGGGTCGTAATGGCTACACCTTC.

With respect to this clone: Other DNA sequences in this sample translate to the same CDR3. The V gene is TRBV5-1, the J gene TRBJ2-7, with D tentatively TRBD2 (6 bases). The CDR3 has 13 amino acids. The V gene's germline CDR1 is SGHRS and CDR2 YFSETQ. V lost 3 bases, J lost 3 bases, and 10 bases lay in between. The CDR3 DNA reads TGCGCCAGCAGCTCAACGACTAGCTACGAGCAGTACTTC. Its protein product is CASSSTTSYEQYF.

The V call is TRBV5-1, the J call TRBJ2-3, with D possibly matching TRBD1 (6 bases). The CDR3 runs 14 residues. Germline CDR1 reads SGHRS; CDR2 reads YFSETQ. V gave up 2 bases and J gave up 9 bases, with 16 bases separating them. CDR3 bases: TGCGCCAGCAGCTTCGGGCAGGGGAAGGGGACGCAGTATTTT. It translates to CASSFGQGKGTQYF.

A word on this clone: Other DNA variants within this sample encode the same CDR3. The CDR3 bases are TGTGCCAGCAGCGTTGTCACCGGGGAGCTGTTTTTT. This gives the protein CASSVVTGELFF. The chain joins TRBV9 to TRBJ2-2, with D unresolved. From germline, CDR1 is SGDLS and CDR2 YYNGEE. The V and J ends lost 2 bases and 4 bases respectively, with 3 bases between them. The CDR3 sequence is 12 residues long.

This sequence joins TRBV6-5 and TRBJ2-5; tentatively, D is TRBD1 (5 bases). The J call is in doubt because the DNA end fits TRBJ2-7 better. Germline CDR1 reads MNHEY; CDR2 reads SVGAGI. The CDR3 is made up of 16 amino acids. CDR3 sequence (DNA): TGTGCCAGCAGTTTGCAGGACACCCGACCCTCCTACGAGCAGTACTTC. Protein product: CASSLQDTRPSYEQYF.

The chain combines TRBV29-1 with TRBJ1-2, with D possibly TRBD1 on 5 matching bases. With 3 bases removed from V and 6 bases from J, the gap between germline ends came to 20 bases. Germline lookup yields CDR1 SQVTM and CDR2 ANQGSEA. CDR3 size: 15 residues. CDR3: CSVEYMGQGLDGYTF. CDR3 coding DNA: TGCAGCGTTGAGTATATGGGGCAGGGCCTAGATGGCTACACCTTC.

This clone was found once. The rearrangement uses TRBV18 and TRBJ2-4; 7 nucleotides line up with TRBD1. The CDR3 is 15 amino acids. The V segment lost 6 bases and the J segment 2 bases; nucleotides outside the gene matches: 7. Germline lookup yields CDR1 KGHSH and CDR2 LQKENI. This CDR3 reads CASSQTGYPKNIQYF. Here the CDR3 DNA reads TGTGCCAGCTCCCAGACAGGGTACCCCAAAAACATTCAGTACTTC.

This rearrangement joins TRBV6-1 to TRBJ2-1, with TRBD1 as a possible D gene (7 bases). Germline values: CDR1 MNHNS, CDR2 SASEGT. This CDR3 region has 15 residues. Trimming removed 6 bases from V and 12 bases from J, with 24 bases in between. The CDR3 DNA sequence: TGTGCCAGCAGCCTCGGCCCCGGACAGGAGGGGTGGCAGTTCTTC. It encodes CASSLGPGQEGWQFF.

V usage is TRBV5-1 and J usage is TRBJ2-2, with D tentatively TRBD1 or TRBD2 (7 bases each). The length of the CDR3 is 16 residues. The ends were cut back, 4 bases at V and 1 base at J, with 14 bases in the middle. CDR1 SGHRS and CDR2 YFSETQ come from the germline V gene. The CDR3 protein is CASSPQGGQNTGELFF. Written as DNA, the CDR3 is TGCGCCAGCAGCCCCCAGGGGGGGCAGAACACCGGGGAGCTGTTTTTT.

CDR3 amino acids: CASSARNSGNTIYF. CDR3 DNA sequence: TGTGCCAGCAGCGCACGTAACTCTGGAAACACCATATATTTT. V usage is TRBV9 and J usage is TRBJ1-3; no reliable D call. The CDR3 totals 14 residues. Germline V gene data show CDR1 as SGDLS and CDR2 as YYNGEE. V shed 3 bases and J shed 0 bases, with 7 bases lying between them.

This clone was observed a single time. The same CDR3 arises from other DNA sequences in this sample as well. The gene calls are TRBV28 and TRBJ2-1, with D unclear. Germline assignment: CDR1 MDHEN and CDR2 SYDVKM. V was pared by 8 bases and J by 7 bases, with 12 bases between. CDR3 length: 12 residues. CDR3 nucleotides: TGTGCCAGCTCCTTGACCGTGAATGAGCAGTTCTTC. Amino acid sequence: CASSLTVNEQFF.

The J gene is TRBJ2-7, the V gene TRBV13; D remains unclear. The CDR3 length is 15 residues. Germline V gene lookup returns CDR1 PRHDT and CDR2 FYEKMQ (reference sequence). V lost 5 bases, J lost 3 bases, and 17 bases lay in between. The CDR3 nucleotides read TGTGCCAGCAGCGGACGCACAAACCCCAGCTACGAGCAGTACTTC. Translated: CASSGRTNPSYEQYF.

DNA for the CDR3: TGTGCCAGCAGCACATTACGGACAGGTACTGGCTATGGCTACACCTTC. This codes for CASSTLRTGTGYGYTF. The rearrangement joins TRBV7-9 to TRBJ1-2, with TRBD1 matching 7 bases. The length of the CDR3 is 16 residues. Unmatched junction bases numbered 13, after V lost 5 bases and J lost 4 bases. Germline CDR1 is SEHNR and CDR2 is FQNEAQ (reference sequence).

The chain has TRBV5-1 and TRBJ1-4; TRBD1 aligns across 10 bases. The CDR3 sequence is 16 residues long. V gave up 4 bases and J gave up 8 bases; unmatched junction bases: 11. Germline assignment: CDR1 SGHRS and CDR2 YFSETQ. CDR3 residues: CASSADRGVIEEKLFF. In nucleotides, the CDR3 is TGCGCCAGCAGCGCGGACAGGGGGGTTATCGAGGAAAAACTGTTTTTT.

The V and J genes are TRBV5-1 and TRBJ2-7; D ambiguous. The CDR3 covers 15 residues. V lost 4 bases, J lost 2 bases, and 16 bases lay in between. Germline lookup yields CDR1 SGHRS and CDR2 YFSETQ. This CDR3 reads CASSVGLQSTYEQYF. In DNA form, the CDR3 reads TGCGCCAGCAGCGTGGGTTTACAGTCCACCTACGAGCAGTACTTC.

The genes are TRBV28 and TRBJ2-7; D is perhaps TRBD1 (6 bases). Germline V CDR1 and CDR2: MDHEN, SYDVKM. V was clipped by 7 bases and J by 0 bases, with 16 bases between them. CDR3 length: 15 amino acids. CDR3 coding DNA: TGTGCCAGCACCTCACTGGGGGCCCCCTCCTACGAGCAGTACTTC. It yields the protein CASTSLGAPSYEQYF.

About this clone: Other DNA sequences in the same sample also yield this CDR3. This rearrangement joins TRBV18 to TRBJ2-7; D is possibly TRBD1 (6 bases). V lost 1 base and J 6 bases, leaving 10 bases between the germline ends. CDR1 KGHSH and CDR2 LQKENI come from the germline V gene. This CDR3 contains 13 residues. This CDR3 reads CASSPLGGGEQYF. The CDR3 DNA follows: TGTGCCAGCTCACCACTAGGGGGTGGCGAGCAGTACTTC. The whole variable domain, remainder taken from reference TRBV18 and TRBJ2-7, is NAGVMQNPRHLVRRRGQEARLRCSPMKGHSHVYWYRQLPEEGLKFMVYLQKENIIDESGMPKERFSAEFPKEGPSILRIQQVVRGDSAAYFCASSPLGGGEQYFGPGTRLTVT.

The CDR3 DNA reads TGTGCCACCTTCGGACATCTGAGCTCCTACGAGCAGTACTTC. Protein: CATFGHLSSYEQYF. J is TRBJ2-7 and V is TRBV28; the D gene is possibly TRBD1 (5 bases). The CDR3 has 14 residues. Germline V gene lookup returns CDR1 MDHEN and CDR2 SYDVKM. The V gene lost 10 bases and the J gene lost 0 bases, with 16 bases spanning the gap. Based on the CDR3 plus reference TRBV28 and TRBJ2-7, the full variable domain is DVKVTQSSRYLVKRTGEKVFLECVQDMDHENMFWYRQDPGLGLRLIYFSYDVKMKEKGDIPEGYSVSREKKERFSLILESASTNQTSMYLCATFGHLSSYEQYFGPGTRLTVT.

The genes are TRBV19 and TRBJ1-5; maybe TRBD1 (5 bases). CDR1 and CDR2 from the germline V gene are LNHDA and SQIVND (reference sequence). The CDR3 totals 18 residues. Trimming removed 0 bases from V and 6 bases from J, with 21 bases in between. The CDR3: CASSIEFGALRPGQPQHF. CDR3 bases: TGTGCCAGTAGTATAGAGTTTGGGGCACTCCGACCGGGTCAGCCCCAGCATTTT. Looking up the rest from reference TRBV19 and TRBJ1-5 gives the full variable domain: DGGITQSPKYLFRKEGQNVTLSCEQNLNHDAMYWYRQDPGQGLRLIYYSQIVNDFQKGDIAEGYSVSREKKESFPLTVTSAQKNPTAFYLCASSIEFGALRPGQPQHFGDGTRLSIL.

This chain connects TRBV10-1 to TRBJ2-1, with 7 bases aligning to TRBD2. Germline assignment: CDR1 WNHNN and CDR2 SYGVQD (reference sequence). The CDR3 is made up of 16 amino acids. The junction had 13 bases not matched to a gene; V was cut back by 7 bases and J by 4 bases. CDR3 region: CASTTDLGGWYNEQFF. The CDR3 DNA is TGCGCCAGCACAACAGATCTCGGGGGGTGGTACAATGAGCAGTTCTTC.

The chain is built from TRBV19 and TRBJ2-5; unclear D gene. Trimming removed 3 bases from V and 3 bases from J, with 20 bases in between. The germline V gene encodes CDR1 LNHDA and CDR2 SQIVND (reference sequence). The CDR3 sequence is 17 residues long. CDR3 sequence: CASSIFFFGQSEETQYF. The CDR3 region has the DNA TGTGCCAGTAGTATCTTCTTTTTCGGGCAGTCTGAAGAGACCCAGTACTTC.

V and J are TRBV6-1 and TRBJ2-5; D tentatively reads TRBD1 or TRBD2 (5 bases each). Germline-derived CDR1 and CDR2 are MNHNS and SASEGT. This CDR3 region has 14 residues. Trimming left V 7 bases short and J 0 bases short, with 12 bases between. This CDR3 is CASTEGSDQETQYF. The CDR3 nucleotides read TGTGCCAGCACCGAGGGGTCAGACCAAGAGACCCAGTACTTC.

The V gene is TRBV6-1, the J gene TRBJ1-2; no clear D. V gave up 6 bases and J gave up 2 bases, with 10 bases separating them. Germline CDR1 and CDR2: MNHNS and SASEGT. CDR3 length: 13 amino acids. CDR3 bases: TGTGCCAGCAGCGTCGGCAGGAACTATGGCTACACCTTC. Its protein is CASSVGRNYGYTF.

In nucleotides, the CDR3 is TGCAGCGTACGAGGACGGAGTACCTACGAGCAGTACTTC. Translation gives CSVRGRSTYEQYF. The V and J genes are TRBV29-1 and TRBJ2-7; no reliable D call. Looked up from germline, CDR1 is SQVTM and CDR2 is ANQGSEA. This CDR3 is 13 amino acids long. Trimming took off 6 bases at V and 2 bases at J, with 14 bases between the two ends.

The V call is TRBV2, the J call TRBJ2-6; D gene ambiguous. With 5 bases removed from V and 4 bases from J, the gap between germline ends came to 6 bases. The CDR3 is 13 residues long. CDR1 SNHLY and CDR2 FYNNEI come from the germline V gene. This CDR3 reads CASSRFGANVLTF. The CDR3 nucleotides are TGTGCCAGCAGTAGGTTCGGGGCCAACGTCCTGACTTTC.